One and the same sample provided the 13 T cell receptor beta chains below, sequenced in a study of CD8 T cells in ankylosing spondylitis. TCRdb itself ran the 5' RACE reads through MiXCR, one entry per CDR3 protein. The sample contains some 120,000 distinct CDR3 sequences, approximately 13% of which appear only once. Sequencing used blood, either unsorted or a sorted T cell fraction (not recorded which). These receptors came from a female donor with ankylosing spondylitis or in good health (not recorded which).

Comments on this clonotype: It is unclear where the CDR3 begins or ends on the DNA, so no DNA is shown, and the CDR3 is as TCRdb lists it. The chain uses TRBV28 and TRBJ2-2. The germline V gene has CDR1 MDHEN and CDR2 SYDVKM. Ends included, the CDR3 has 12 residues. CDR3 sequence: CTSSTSPGELFF.

This clonotype was observed many times. The chain employs TRBV12-3 or TRBV12-4 and TRBJ1-1; D uncertain. Trimming cost V 6 bases and J 1 base, with 12 bases left between them. The CDR3 contains 14 residues. CDR3 nucleotides: TGTGCCAGCAGACAACGGACGGGGAACACTGAAGCTTTCTTT. Protein sequence: CASRQRTGNTEAFF.

This clonotype occurred many times. The chain joins TRBV27 to TRBJ2-1; TRBD2 agrees at 10 bases. The CDR3 contains 16 residues. V was pared by 5 bases and J by 3 bases, with 7 bases of the junction left unmatched. The germline V gene has CDR1 MNHEY and CDR2 SMNVEV (reference sequence). The CDR3 reads CASSPTGTSDYNEQFF. The CDR3 DNA reads as TGTGCCAGCAGTCCTACCGGGACTAGCGACTACAATGAGCAGTTCTTC.

The genes are TRBV7-9 and TRBJ2-7, with D perhaps TRBD2 (5 bases). The CDR3 runs to 12 residues. Germline loops: CDR1 SEHNR, CDR2 FQNEAQ (reference sequence). Trimming shortened V by 6 bases and J by 3 bases, and 9 bases separated the two germline ends. CDR3 sequence (DNA): TGTGCCAGCAGTCGGACTTTCTACGAGCAGTACTTC. Protein product: CASSRTFYEQYF.

The sample holds one count of this clonotype. This sequence may be a read error, since a much larger clone differs from it by one base. The chain carries TRBV12-3 or TRBV12-4 and TRBJ2-2, with 7 bases identical to TRBD1. The V gene end was trimmed by 11 bases and the J gene end by 6 bases; junction bases not matched to a gene: 12. This CDR3 contains 14 residues. CDR3 bases: TGTGCCGGATTACAGGGGATCCTCGCCGGGGAGCTGTTTTTT. As protein: CAGLQGILAGELFF.

There are many counts of this clonotype. This chain links TRBV9 with TRBJ2-3; D is unresolved. The CDR3 loop spans 16 amino acids. Between the trimmed V and J ends, which lost 0 bases and 1 base, there was a span of 12 bases. Germline CDR1 reads SGDLS; CDR2 reads YYNGEE. The CDR3 is CASSVEGSDRTDTQYF. CDR3 coding DNA: TGTGCCAGCAGCGTAGAGGGTTCGGACCGCACAGATACGCAGTATTTT.

The rearrangement uses TRBV25-1 and TRBJ2-3; 9 nucleotides agree with TRBD2. Germline CDR1 reads MGHDK; CDR2 reads SYGVNS. The CDR3 is 15 amino acids. Trimming took 2 bases from V and 5 from J; bases not matched to a gene: 5. The CDR3 region has the DNA TGTGCCAGCAGTGAAGCGGGGGGGCCGGGAGATACGCAGTATTTT. Translated: CASSEAGGPGDTQYF.

At least ten counts were recorded for this clonotype. This chain joins TRBV20-1 and TRBJ1-1, with a possible D match to TRBD1 (6 bases). Deletions cut 3 bases from V and 1 base from J, with 12 bases between. The CDR3 extends over 14 amino acids. Looked up from germline, CDR1 is DFQATT and CDR2 is SNEGSKA (reference sequence). CDR3: CSARDRKKNTEAFF. DNA for the CDR3: TGCAGTGCTAGGGACAGAAAGAAGAACACTGAAGCTTTCTTT.

The chain employs TRBV5-1 and TRBJ1-1, with D perhaps matching TRBD1 (5 bases). Trimming shortened V by 4 bases and J by 7 bases, and 14 bases separated the two germline ends. The CDR3 totals 13 residues. Per the germline V gene, CDR1 is SGHRS and CDR2 is YFSETQ. DNA of the CDR3: TGCGCCAGCAGCCGAAGCCCGGGGGATGAAGCTTTCTTT. Amino acid sequence: CASSRSPGDEAFF.

This clonotype was counted ten times or more. The chain is built from TRBV2 and TRBJ2-3; D is ambiguous. V lost 6 bases and J 1 base, leaving 11 bases between the germline ends. This CDR3 spans 14 amino acids. The germline V gene has CDR1 SNHLY and CDR2 FYNNEI. CDR3 region: CASRMARGTDTQYF. The CDR3 nucleotides read TGTGCCAGCAGAATGGCCAGAGGCACAGATACGCAGTATTTT.

This clonotype has ten or more counts. V gene TRBV20-1 combines with J gene TRBJ2-2; D gene unclear. Germline assignment: CDR1 DFQATT and CDR2 SNEGSKA (reference sequence). V dropped 2 bases and J dropped 0 bases, with 7 bases sitting between them. The CDR3 loop spans 14 amino acids. CDR3 nucleotide sequence: TGCAGTGCTAGATACAGAACGAACACCGGGGAGCTGTTTTTT. Its protein product is CSARYRTNTGELFF.

This clonotype was observed at least ten times. The V gene is TRBV27, the J gene TRBJ1-4; D is unresolved. V was pared by 5 bases and J by 0 bases, with 16 bases between. CDR3 size: 17 residues. Germline CDR1 is MNHEY and CDR2 is SMNVEV (reference sequence). The CDR3, as DNA: TGTGCCAGCAGTCCCTCGGCGGTGGCCGCAACTAATGAAAAACTGTTTTTT. Protein product: CASSPSAVAATNEKLFF.

At least ten counts were recorded for this clonotype. V usage is TRBV20-1 and J usage is TRBJ2-7; possibly TRBD1 for D (6 bases). V was shortened by 2 bases and J by 5 bases, with 19 bases between the two germline ends. CDR1 is DFQATT and CDR2 is SNEGSKA in the germline V gene (reference sequence). The CDR3 has 15 residues. The CDR3 here is CSARRWPGVSDEQYF. Here the CDR3 DNA reads TGCAGTGCTAGAAGGTGGCCAGGGGTTTCGGACGAGCAGTACTTC.